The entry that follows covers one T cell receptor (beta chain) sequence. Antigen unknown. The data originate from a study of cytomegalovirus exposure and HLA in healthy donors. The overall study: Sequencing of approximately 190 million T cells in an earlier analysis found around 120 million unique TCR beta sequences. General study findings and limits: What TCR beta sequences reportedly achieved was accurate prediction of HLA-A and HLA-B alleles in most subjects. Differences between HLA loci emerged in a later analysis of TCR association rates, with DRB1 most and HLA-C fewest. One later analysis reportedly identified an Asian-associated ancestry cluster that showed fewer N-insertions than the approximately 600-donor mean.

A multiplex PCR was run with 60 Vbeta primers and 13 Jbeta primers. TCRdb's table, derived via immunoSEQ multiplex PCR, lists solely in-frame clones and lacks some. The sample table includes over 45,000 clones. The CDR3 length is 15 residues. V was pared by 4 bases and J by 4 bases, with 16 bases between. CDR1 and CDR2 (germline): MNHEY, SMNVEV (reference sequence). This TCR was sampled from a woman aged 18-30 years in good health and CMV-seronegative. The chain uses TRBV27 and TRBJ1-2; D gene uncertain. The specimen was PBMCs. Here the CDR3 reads CASSSLGLYGYGYTF. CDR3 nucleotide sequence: TGTGCCAGCAGTTCCCTCGGTCTGTATGGCTATGGCTACACCTTC.